The clone carrying this TCR beta chain has ten or more counts. Its antigen is still unknown. One base away lies a much larger clone, so this may be a sequencing read error. The CDR3 has 11 residues. In germline, CDR1 is SGHVS, CDR2 FQNEAQ. TCR beta libraries were built with iRepertoire HTBI primers and Arm-PCR of CDR3 regions. TCRdb redid the calling of the multiplex PCR reads with MiXCR, one entry per CDR3 protein. This table has under 450,000 distinct CDR3 sequences, 20% to 25% appearing once. The sample originates from a study of regulatory T cells in long-lasting Graves disease. Findings and limits, study-wide: Persistent Graves' disease cases displayed lower TCR diversity than newly diagnosed ones.

The time point is: persistent/refractory GD, antithyroid drugs over 5 years with positive TRAb. The TCR library was prepared using RNA isolated from PBMCs. Patients hailed from an endocrinology department in Xi'an, China. This sequence was found in a woman in her 40s with Graves disease. The material was peripheral blood mononuclear cells (PBMCs), obtained when the disease was refractory, from a patient treated with antithyroid drugs. The chain links TRBV7-8 to TRBJ2-5; D is unclear. CDR3 region: CASSFQQTQYF. The CDR3 nucleotides are TGTGCCAGCAGCTTCCAACAGACCCAGTACTTC.